The 4 T cell receptor beta chains reported below all come from one sample, sequenced in a study of cytomegalovirus exposure and HLA in healthy donors. PCR amplification relied on 60 Vbeta primers (plus 13 Jbeta primers). Clones were read by immunoSEQ multiplex PCR, and TCRdb kept only the in-frame ones, dropping some. The data contain some 130,000 clones, over 50% of them singletons. Sample: PBMCs. Source of these receptors: a human donor in good health.

The rearrangement uses TRBV2 and TRBJ2-6, with D perhaps TRBD1 (6 bases). The germline V gene encodes CDR1 SNHLY and CDR2 FYNNEI. With 6 bases removed from V and 2 bases from J, the gap between germline ends came to 14 bases. The CDR3 has 16 residues. The CDR3 loop reads CASRTGWRPGANVLTF. CDR3 sequence (DNA): TGTGCCAGCAGAACAGGGTGGAGACCTGGGGCCAACGTCCTGACTTTC.

On this clone: This sample includes further DNA sequences coding for the same CDR3. This rearrangement joins TRBV29-1 to TRBJ1-4, with D possibly TRBD1 on 6 matching bases. The germline V gene encodes CDR1 SQVTM and CDR2 ANQGSEA. This CDR3 spans 15 amino acids. V was cut by 4 bases and J by 0 bases, with 12 bases left in between. The CDR3 here is CSVGGPGPTNEKLFF. For the CDR3, the DNA is TGCAGCGTTGGGGGGCCGGGCCCAACTAATGAAAAACTGTTTTTT.

CDR3 in amino acids: CASSINEGFLGETQYF. As DNA, the CDR3 is TGTGCCAGTAGTATAAACGAGGGTTTTTTAGGAGAGACCCAGTACTTC. The rearrangement joins TRBV19 to TRBJ2-5, with D possibly TRBD2 on 5 matching bases. This CDR3 contains 16 residues. Trimming took 2 bases from V and 4 from J, leaving 17 bases between them. In germline, CDR1 is LNHDA, CDR2 SQIVND (reference sequence).

V gene TRBV28 combines with J gene TRBJ2-7; TRBD2 aligns across 10 bases. From germline, CDR1 is MDHEN and CDR2 SYDVKM. This CDR3 spans 14 amino acids. V lost 5 bases, J lost 8 bases, and 9 bases stayed unmatched. CDR3 amino acids: CASSLAGDSGKQYF. The DNA for the CDR3 is TGTGCCAGCAGTCTAGCGGGAGACAGCGGGAAGCAGTACTTC. The full variable domain, rest sourced from reference TRBV28 and TRBJ2-7, is DVKVTQSSRYLVKRTGEKVFLECVQDMDHENMFWYRQDPGLGLRLIYFSYDVKMKEKGDIPEGYSVSREKKERFSLILESASTNQTSMYLCASSLAGDSGKQYFGPGTRLTVT.